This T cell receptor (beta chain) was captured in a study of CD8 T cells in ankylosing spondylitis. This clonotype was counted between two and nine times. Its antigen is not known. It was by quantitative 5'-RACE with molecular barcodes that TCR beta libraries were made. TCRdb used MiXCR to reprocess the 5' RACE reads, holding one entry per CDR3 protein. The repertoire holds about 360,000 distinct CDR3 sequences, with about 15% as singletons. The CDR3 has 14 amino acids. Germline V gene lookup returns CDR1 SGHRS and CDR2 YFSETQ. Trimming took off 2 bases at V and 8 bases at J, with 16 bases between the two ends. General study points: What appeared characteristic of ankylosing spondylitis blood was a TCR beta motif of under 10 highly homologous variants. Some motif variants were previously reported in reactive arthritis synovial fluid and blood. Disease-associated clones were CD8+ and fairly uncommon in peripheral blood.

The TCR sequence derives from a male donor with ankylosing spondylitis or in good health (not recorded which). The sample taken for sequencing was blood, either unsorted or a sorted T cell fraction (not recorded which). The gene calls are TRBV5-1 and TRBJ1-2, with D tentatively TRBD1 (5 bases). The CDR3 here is CASSLYTGARGYTF. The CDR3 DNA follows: TGCGCCAGCAGCTTATATACAGGCGCGAGAGGCTACACCTTC.